Listed below are T cell receptor beta chains from one sample, sequenced in a study of radiotherapy plus CTLA-4 blockade in lung cancer. The assay was immunoSEQ multiplex PCR, and TCRdb's table has in-frame clones only and misses some. The table shows 78,000 or so clones, with more than 75% occurring only once. This sample comprised peripheral blood, obtained from a patient treated with radiotherapy plus ipilimumab. These receptors all stem from a human donor with non-small cell lung cancer who had stable disease on radiotherapy plus ipilimumab. Each CDR3 is given with its conserved first and last residue. The order of the fields is J gene, V gene, CDR3 protein.

J gene: TRBJ2-7
V gene: TRBV19
CDR3 protein: CASTTGNRGYEQYF

J gene: TRBJ2-7
V gene: TRBV15
CDR3 protein: CATSRDPGSGGYEQYF

J gene: TRBJ1-6
V gene: TRBV28
CDR3 protein: CASSLPGTPYNSPLHF

J gene: TRBJ2-1
V gene: TRBV7-3
CDR3 protein: CASSTSGTSSEQFF

J gene: TRBJ1-3
V gene: TRBV19
CDR3 protein: CASSTTRTGGGNTIYF

J gene: TRBJ1-1
V gene: TRBV7-9
CDR3 protein: CASSPGRVTEAFF

J gene: TRBJ1-5
V gene: TRBV30
CDR3 protein: CASPSGTGRDQPQHF

J gene: TRBJ2-3
V gene: TRBV11-2
CDR3 protein: CASSPRTSGDTQYF

J gene: TRBJ1-2
V gene: TRBV6-5
CDR3 protein: CASGRDLGYTF

J gene: TRBJ2-1
V gene: TRBV28
CDR3 protein: CASSSSGRGSYNEQFF

J gene: TRBJ2-3
V gene: TRBV5-1
CDR3 protein: CASSWRTGSTDTQYF

J gene: TRBJ1-5
V gene: TRBV18
CDR3 protein: CASSTGYSNQPQHF

J gene: TRBJ1-5
V gene: TRBV9
CDR3 protein: CASSVASRELGQPQHF

J gene: TRBJ2-3
V gene: TRBV27
CDR3 protein: CASSWPGTDTQYF

J gene: TRBJ1-3
V gene: TRBV6-1
CDR3 protein: CASSEWPGNTIYF

J gene: TRBJ1-2
V gene: TRBV4-1
CDR3 protein: CASSYTGTDSYTF

J gene: TRBJ2-7
V gene: TRBV27
CDR3 protein: CASSLTGIFGDEQYF

J gene: TRBJ1-5
V gene: TRBV9
CDR3 protein: CASSPGTGENQPQHF

J gene: TRBJ2-7
V gene: TRBV6-6
CDR3 protein: CASSYQGGQPVDQYF

J gene: TRBJ2-4
V gene: TRBV19
CDR3 protein: CASSTRAGVAKNIQYF

J gene: TRBJ2-2
V gene: TRBV7-2
CDR3 protein: CASSPRLNTGELFF

J gene: TRBJ1-2
V gene: TRBV28
CDR3 protein: CASSDPGYTF

J gene: TRBJ2-1
V gene: TRBV5-1
CDR3 protein: CASSLRGTNNEQFF

J gene: TRBJ2-5
V gene: TRBV5-1
CDR3 protein: CASSFGPSSETQYF

J gene: TRBJ2-2
V gene: TRBV9
CDR3 protein: CASSVAAGELFF

J gene: TRBJ2-7
V gene: TRBV27
CDR3 protein: CASNPSPNRVTYEQYF

J gene: TRBJ2-7
V gene: TRBV6-1
CDR3 protein: CASSEGGGAYEQYF

J gene: TRBJ2-5
V gene: TRBV5-6
CDR3 protein: CASSSFEGNKETQYF

J gene: TRBJ1-2
V gene: TRBV2
CDR3 protein: CASNRQPNYGYTF

J gene: TRBJ2-1
V gene: TRBV7-6
CDR3 protein: CASSFGTSGNNEQFF

J gene: TRBJ1-6
V gene: TRBV5-4
CDR3 protein: CASSSDGWNSPLHF

J gene: TRBJ1-1
V gene: TRBV10-3
CDR3 protein: CSISGLAGGLNTEAFF

J gene: TRBJ2-3
V gene: TRBV28
CDR3 protein: CASSTGVWTRTDTQYF

J gene: TRBJ2-3
V gene: TRBV10-2
CDR3 protein: CASSELLASGTDTQYF

J gene: .
V gene: TRBV6-1
CDR3 protein: CASSELQTLSYEQYF

J gene: TRBJ1-5
V gene: TRBV12-2
CDR3 protein: CASRLPREGNQPQHF

J gene: TRBJ2-7
V gene: TRBV18
CDR3 protein: CASSPRTDYEQYF

J gene: TRBJ2-6
V gene: TRBV28
CDR3 protein: CASSPRGQGGSGANVLTF

J gene: TRBJ1-4
V gene: TRBV28
CDR3 protein: CASSKDPVREKLFF

J gene: TRBJ2-5
V gene: TRBV28
CDR3 protein: CASHSGTPGETQYF

J gene: TRBJ1-5
V gene: TRBV4-1
CDR3 protein: CASSQAPTGANQPQHF